This is a list of T cell receptor beta chains from one sample in a study of shared clonotypes between healthy human individuals. The repertoire was sequenced with immunoSEQ multiplex PCR; TCRdb's copy has only in-frame clones and lacks some. The sample holds approximately 470,000 clones, 81% seen once. The sequenced material came from PBMCs. The origin of the receptors is a woman aged 40-49 years in good health. Some clones in this sample may be carry-over from other donors' samples. The CDR3 runs from the conserved cysteine through the conserved F or W. Each record gives: D gene, CDR3 length, V gene, J gene, clone size, CDR3 DNA, CDR3 protein. A D gene is named only where the DNA matches it firmly. Clone size is given for some rows only: seen once, a few or many times, or a class if the clone is expanded.

d_call: TRBD2
cdr3_length: 14
v_call: TRBV5-1
j_call: TRBJ2-1
clone_size: -
cdr3_nt: TGCGCCAGCAACCCAGCGGGAAGCTACAATGAGCAGTTCTTC
cdr3_aa: CASNPAGSYNEQFF

d_call: -
cdr3_length: 12
v_call: TRBV11-3
j_call: TRBJ1-1
clone_size: -
cdr3_nt: TGTGCCAGCAGCTTCCCAGAGACTGAAGCTTTCTTT
cdr3_aa: CASSFPETEAFF

d_call: TRBD2
cdr3_length: 16
v_call: TRBV27
j_call: TRBJ2-3
clone_size: -
cdr3_nt: TGTGCCAGCAGTTGGGGCGGGAGGGCTAGCACAGATACGCAGTATTTT
cdr3_aa: CASSWGGRASTDTQYF

d_call: -
cdr3_length: 15
v_call: TRBV11-2
j_call: TRBJ2-7
clone_size: few
cdr3_nt: TGTGCCAGCAGCCCCCTTGGGCTAGGTTCGTCCGAGCAGTACTTC
cdr3_aa: CASSPLGLGSSEQYF

d_call: -
cdr3_length: 14
v_call: TRBV28
j_call: TRBJ2-2
clone_size: -
cdr3_nt: TGTGCCAGCAGTTTAGGGAGAAGCACCGGGGAGCTGTTTTTT
cdr3_aa: CASSLGRSTGELFF

d_call: TRBD2
cdr3_length: 18
v_call: TRBV11-3
j_call: TRBJ2-1
clone_size: -
cdr3_nt: TGTGCCAGCAGCTTAAATTCAGCGGGAGCTCCCCCCTACAATGAGCAGTTCTTC
cdr3_aa: CASSLNSAGAPPYNEQFF

d_call: -
cdr3_length: 16
v_call: TRBV5-1
j_call: TRBJ2-1
clone_size: many
cdr3_nt: TGCGCCAGCAGCTTGTCTGGACAGCCTTCCTACAATGAGCAGTTCTTC
cdr3_aa: CASSLSGQPSYNEQFF

d_call: -
cdr3_length: 13
v_call: TRBV30
j_call: TRBJ1-5
clone_size: -
cdr3_nt: TGTGCCTGGAGTGTCGGTAGCAATCAGCCCCAGCATTTT
cdr3_aa: CAWSVGSNQPQHF

d_call: -
cdr3_length: 12
v_call: TRBV2
j_call: TRBJ2-5
clone_size: few
cdr3_nt: TGTGCCAGCAGACTAGGACAAGAGACCCAGTACTTC
cdr3_aa: CASRLGQETQYF

d_call: TRBD1
cdr3_length: 15
v_call: TRBV28
j_call: TRBJ1-2
clone_size: -
cdr3_nt: TGTGCCAGCAGTTTAGGGACAGGGACCTTTTATGGCTACACCTTC
cdr3_aa: CASSLGTGTFYGYTF

d_call: -
cdr3_length: 15
v_call: TRBV4-2
j_call: TRBJ2-4
clone_size: once
cdr3_nt: TGTGCCAGCAGCCAAGAATGGCTAGCCAAAAACATTCAGTACTTC
cdr3_aa: CASSQEWLAKNIQYF

d_call: TRBD2
cdr3_length: 18
v_call: TRBV28
j_call: TRBJ2-3
clone_size: -
cdr3_nt: TGTGCCAGCAGTTACCCACGCCGGACTAGCGGAAGCACAGATACGCAGTATTTT
cdr3_aa: CASSYPRRTSGSTDTQYF

d_call: -
cdr3_length: 12
v_call: TRBV5-1
j_call: TRBJ2-3
clone_size: -
cdr3_nt: TGCGCCAGCAGCTTGGAAGGGAATACGCAGTATTTT
cdr3_aa: CASSLEGNTQYF

d_call: TRBD2
cdr3_length: 18
v_call: TRBV5-4
j_call: TRBJ2-3
clone_size: -
cdr3_nt: TGTGCCAGCAGCTTCGGACTAGCGGGATTCGGGAGCACAGATACGCAGTATTTT
cdr3_aa: CASSFGLAGFGSTDTQYF

d_call: TRBD1
cdr3_length: 15
v_call: TRBV30
j_call: TRBJ2-7
clone_size: many
cdr3_nt: TGTGCCTGGAGTGTACAGGGGCTAGAATCCTACGAGCAGTACTTC
cdr3_aa: CAWSVQGLESYEQYF

d_call: TRBD2
cdr3_length: 17
v_call: TRBV5-1
j_call: TRBJ2-1
clone_size: once
cdr3_nt: TGCGCCAGCAGCATCGGAATCCCAAGCGGGACCTACAATGAGCAGTTCTTC
cdr3_aa: CASSIGIPSGTYNEQFF